This T cell receptor beta chain was observed in a study of OX40 agonist ivuxolimab in advanced cancers. Background on the whole study: The costimulatory receptor OX40 (CD134) was targeted by ivuxolimab, a fully human IgG2 agonistic monoclonal antibody. Intravenous ivuxolimab was administered to patients every 2 weeks at six dose levels: 0.01, 0.1, 0.3, 1.5, 3 and 10 mg/kg. Among the 50 to 55 dose-escalation patients, 19 had hepatocellular carcinoma, roughly 15 melanoma, 9 renal cell carcinoma and 9 head and neck cancer. In the dose-escalation cohort, about four fifths of patients were male, and the mean age was around 60 years with a range of about 20 to 90. Patients were allowed to have had prior anti-PD-1, anti-PD-L1 or anti-CTLA-4 therapy, and around 43% of the dose-escalation patients had been treated with checkpoint inhibitors. Partial responses occurred in three dose-escalation patients, of whom one had hepatocellular carcinoma and two had cutaneous melanoma. Peripheral TCRbeta sequencing was intended to test whether TCR sequence diversity was altered and clonal T-cell expansion was caused by ivuxolimab. The paper reports the monotherapy dose-escalation portion (N of about 54 patients) of the phase I ivuxolimab trial.

The research as a whole found: The antigen specificity of the clonally expanded peripheral T cells was not determined. On average, CD8+ T cells showed more expanded clones than CD4+ T cells after ivuxolimab. Low levels of normalized T-cell clonal expansion were also shown by some nonresponding patients. Partial responders in the 0.1-3.0 mg/kg groups had among the lowest normalized peripheral clonal expansion, especially among CD8+ T cells. Clonal expansion of both CD4+ and CD8+ blood T cells was observed from baseline to week 6 at doses 0.1 to 3.0 mg/kg.

About this clone: This receptor's antigen is unknown. One base away there is no much larger clone; base qualities are not given.

The trial excluded patients who had a history of autoimmune disease or were on systemic immunosuppression. Peripheral blood for TCR sequencing was collected from all dose cohorts at baseline, on cycle 4 day 1, and on cycle 7 day 1. The samples were taken from a phase I, first-in-human, multicenter, open-label dose-escalation trial of ivuxolimab. Adults with locally advanced or metastatic melanoma, renal cell carcinoma, hepatocellular carcinoma or head and neck squamous cell carcinoma were enrolled in the trial. Before TCR sequencing, CD4+ and CD8+ T cells were separately sorted from peripheral blood. The CDR3 runs 15 residues from the cysteine to the phenylalanine. The kept DNA is CDR3 alone, 45 bases in frame from the first base. CDR1 and CDR2, looked up from the germline V gene (reference sequence), are GTSNPN and SVGIG. V is cut back by 5 bases and J by 0 bases, with 7 bases in the junction unmatched.

To sequence the TCRbeta CDR3 region, genomic DNA was isolated from the sorted cells. TCRbeta CDR3 regions were sequenced using the immunoSEQ Assay. TCRdb re-hosts the immuneACCESS table, in-frame sequences only. Its copies lack some clones; in the studies checked, an unresolved V gene accounts for under half of them, and the cause for the rest is not known. This sample holds around 88,000 clones; 92% were observed only once. The ten largest clones take up 0.45% to 0.55% of the sample. The sample was CD4+ or CD8+ T cells sorted from blood, taken in a trial of the OX40 agonist ivuxolimab. The chain links TRBV30 with TRBJ1-3; TRBD1 agrees with 7 junctional bases. The TCR was taken from an adult with an advanced solid tumor such as melanoma, head and neck, liver or kidney cancer. In nucleotides, the sequence is TGTGCCTGGGAAACAGGGGTCCGCTCTGGAAACACCATATATTTT. This translates into CAWETGVRSGNTIYF.